This entry lists 15 T cell receptor beta chains sequenced from one sample in a study of blood T cell repertoires in COVID-19. Profiled with immunoSEQ multiplex PCR; TCRdb holds only in-frame clones, not every one. The table includes around 210,000 clones, about 89% detected once. Sequencing was performed on PBMCs or T cells enriched from blood (not recorded which). The source is a woman aged 18-30 years who had recovered from COVID-19.

This chain connects TRBV9 to TRBJ2-1, with TRBD1 matching 7 bases. CDR3 length: 16 residues. Germline trimming cut 4 bases from V and 4 bases from J; bases unmatched to any gene: 11. Germline CDR1 SGDLS, CDR2 YYNGEE. CDR3 nucleotides: TGTGCCAGCAGCATTGGGACAGCCAGTCTTTACAATGAGCAGTTCTTC. This sequence encodes CASSIGTASLYNEQFF.

The CDR3 here is CASSLDSYQETQYF. CDR3 nucleotide sequence: TGTGCCAGCAGCCTCGACAGTTACCAAGAGACCCAGTACTTC. This chain joins TRBV3-1 (or the pseudogene TRBV3-2) and TRBJ2-5; tentative D call: TRBD1 (5 bases). Between the trimmed V and J ends, which lost 4 bases and 0 bases, there was a span of 9 bases. The CDR3 covers 14 residues. Germline V gives CDR1 LGHDT, CDR2 YNNKEL (reference sequence).

The chain uses TRBV5-1 and TRBJ1-1, with TRBD1 matching 7 bases. The CDR3 covers 15 residues. J was trimmed by 0 bases and V by 2 bases; bases with no gene match: 4. Per the germline V gene, CDR1 is SGHRS and CDR2 is YFSETQ. CDR3 sequence reads: CASSFEGQMNTEAFF. The CDR3 DNA is TGCGCCAGCAGCTTTGAGGGACAGATGAACACTGAAGCTTTCTTT.

This clone occurred once. This rearrangement joins TRBV5-1 to TRBJ2-7, with D possibly matching TRBD2 (7 bases). Germline values: CDR1 SGHRS, CDR2 YFSETQ. V was shortened by 1 base and J by 5 bases, with 13 bases between the two germline ends. The CDR3 sequence is 14 residues long. CDR3 loop: CASSLRGAGDEQYF. As DNA, the CDR3 is TGCGCCAGCAGCTTGCGGGGGGCAGGAGACGAGCAGTACTTC.

A single count supports this clone. Other nucleotide sequences in the sample specify the same CDR3. The chain couples TRBV5-1 to TRBJ1-2; a possible D gene is TRBD1 (5 bases). This CDR3 spans 14 amino acids. The germline CDR1 and CDR2 sequences are SGHRS and YFSETQ. The germline V and J ends were trimmed by 1 base and 5 bases, with 12 bases remaining between them. The CDR3 coding sequence is TGCGCCAGCAGCTTGTTGACGGGGGATTATGGCTACACCTTC. Translated, it gives CASSLLTGDYGYTF.

The chain recombines TRBV5-4 with TRBJ1-1; 8 positions agree with TRBD1. Germline V gene lookup returns CDR1 SGHNT and CDR2 YYREEE (reference sequence). This CDR3 region has 15 residues. V was pared by 1 base and J by 1 base, with 3 bases of the junction left unmatched. CDR3 coding DNA: TGTGCCAGCAGCTTGAGGGACAGGTCGAACACTGAAGCTTTCTTT. This gives the protein CASSLRDRSNTEAFF.

The chain joins TRBV24-1 to TRBJ1-2; 9 nucleotides line up with TRBD1. Trimming took 4 bases from V and 8 from J; bases not matched to a gene: 7. CDR3 size: 14 residues. Germline CDR1 KGHDR, CDR2 SFDVKD. The CDR3 bases are TGTGCCACCAGTGACCTGACAGGGGGTGAAGGCTACACCTTC. It yields the protein CATSDLTGGEGYTF.

A single count supports this clone. The V call is TRBV4-1, the J call TRBJ2-5; D perhaps matches TRBD1 (5 bases). Deletions cut 2 bases from V and 4 bases from J, with 11 bases between. Germline CDR1 reads MGHRA; CDR2 reads YSYEKL. The CDR3 spans 14 residues. CDR3 loop: CASSQPLRGETQYF. CDR3 coding DNA: TGCGCCAGCAGCCAACCCTTAAGGGGAGAGACCCAGTACTTC.

The chain employs TRBV19 and TRBJ1-2, with TRBD1 as a possible D gene (5 bases). The CDR3 runs to 15 residues. V lost 4 bases, J lost 6 bases, and 18 bases lay in between. CDR1 and CDR2 from the germline V gene are LNHDA and SQIVND (reference sequence). The CDR3 DNA is TGTGCCAGTAGTACGCAGGGAAGGGGTTCAAATGGCTACACCTTC. This gives the protein CASSTQGRGSNGYTF.

The chain couples TRBV18 to TRBJ2-7; possible D gene TRBD1, 5 bases. Germline assignment: CDR1 KGHSH and CDR2 LQKENI. V was pared by 6 bases and J by 2 bases, with 14 bases between. The CDR3 has 14 amino acids. In DNA form, the CDR3 reads TGTGCCAGCTCTCAAGACAGCAAGCCCTACGAGCAGTACTTC. As protein: CASSQDSKPYEQYF.

V and J are TRBV19 and TRBJ1-1, with D perhaps matching TRBD1 (5 bases). This CDR3 comprises 13 residues. The germline CDR1 and CDR2 sequences are LNHDA and SQIVND (reference sequence). V was cut by 5 bases and J by 8 bases, with 15 bases left in between. CDR3 nucleotides: TGTGCCAGTAGTCCTTACTTACAGGCAGAAGCTTTCTTT. It translates to CASSPYLQAEAFF.

The rearrangement links TRBV7-9 to TRBJ2-7; 8 bases map to TRBD1. The germline CDR1 and CDR2 sequences are SEHNR and FQNEAQ (reference sequence). Unmatched junction bases numbered 11, after V lost 3 bases and J lost 1 base. CDR3 length: 17 residues. The CDR3 reads CASSLGRGRGNSYEQYF. The DNA of the CDR3 is TGTGCCAGCAGCTTGGGCAGGGGGCGAGGAAATTCCTACGAGCAGTACTTC.

J is TRBJ2-3 and V is TRBV4-1; 15 positions match TRBD2. This CDR3 contains 17 residues. Germline values: CDR1 MGHRA, CDR2 YSYEKL. J lost 6 bases, V lost 0 bases, and 4 bases had no gene match. The CDR3 protein is CASSQEGTSGGPDTQYF. The CDR3 bases are TGCGCCAGCAGCCAAGAGGGGACTAGCGGGGGGCCTGATACGCAGTATTTT.

The chain recombines TRBV25-1 with TRBJ1-6; 10 bases are shared with TRBD1. Trimming took 2 bases from V and 6 from J; bases not matched to a gene: 7. Germline V gene sequence: CDR1 MGHDK, CDR2 SYGVNS. The CDR3 extends over 17 amino acids. The CDR3: CASSEHGTGVSNSPLHF. Here the CDR3 DNA reads TGTGCCAGCAGTGAACACGGGACAGGGGTCAGTAATTCACCCCTCCACTTT. Combining the CDR3 with reference TRBV25-1 and TRBJ1-6 gives the whole variable domain EADIYQTPRYLVIGTGKKITLECSQTMGHDKMYWYQQDPGMELHLIHYSYGVNSTEKGDLSSESTVSRIRTEHFPLTLESARPSHTSQYLCASSEHGTGVSNSPLHFGNGTRLTVT.

This clone has just one count. The gene calls are TRBV23-1 and TRBJ1-4; D is unresolved. TRBV23-1 is marked as an open reading frame, function uncertain. The CDR3 totals 13 residues. Trimming took 2 bases from V and 4 from J, leaving 5 bases between them. This CDR3 is CASSQQFNEKLFF. CDR3 bases: TGCGCCAGCAGTCAACAGTTTAATGAAAAACTGTTTTTT.